This T cell receptor beta chain was observed in a study of metastatic and nonmetastatic thyroid tumors. Whole-study context: Where malignant and benign thyroid patients were concerned, repertoires were compared across blood and tumor or nodule tissue. Overall study findings and caveats: The study reportedly found significantly higher TCR beta diversity in malignant thyroid tumors than benign nodules, in blood and tumor.

All patients were untreated before thyroid surgery. This clone was counted a few times. The antigen is not known. The CDR3 consists of 13 residues. Germline V gene lookup returns CDR1 DFQATT and CDR2 SNEGSKA (reference sequence). Deletions cut 6 bases from V and 5 bases from J, with 14 bases between. Original processing methods: Building a distant-metastasis classifier for papillary thyroid cancer drew on CDR3 differences across clinicopathological groups. Using MiXCR, TCRdb re-called clones from the PCR reads. The V and J calls were determined by TCRdb, not by the authors. The sample records 40,000 to 45,000 clones, 3% to 3.5% being singletons.

The chain links TRBV20-1 to TRBJ2-1, with D possibly being TRBD1 or TRBD2 (5 bases each). The sequenced material came from blood. This TCR derives from a female donor with papillary thyroid cancer or a benign thyroid nodule (not recorded which). Some clones in this sample may be carry-over from other donors' samples. The DNA for the CDR3 is TGCAGTGCGAGGGACCCTATCCACAATGAGCAGTTCTTC. It codes for CSARDPIHNEQFF.